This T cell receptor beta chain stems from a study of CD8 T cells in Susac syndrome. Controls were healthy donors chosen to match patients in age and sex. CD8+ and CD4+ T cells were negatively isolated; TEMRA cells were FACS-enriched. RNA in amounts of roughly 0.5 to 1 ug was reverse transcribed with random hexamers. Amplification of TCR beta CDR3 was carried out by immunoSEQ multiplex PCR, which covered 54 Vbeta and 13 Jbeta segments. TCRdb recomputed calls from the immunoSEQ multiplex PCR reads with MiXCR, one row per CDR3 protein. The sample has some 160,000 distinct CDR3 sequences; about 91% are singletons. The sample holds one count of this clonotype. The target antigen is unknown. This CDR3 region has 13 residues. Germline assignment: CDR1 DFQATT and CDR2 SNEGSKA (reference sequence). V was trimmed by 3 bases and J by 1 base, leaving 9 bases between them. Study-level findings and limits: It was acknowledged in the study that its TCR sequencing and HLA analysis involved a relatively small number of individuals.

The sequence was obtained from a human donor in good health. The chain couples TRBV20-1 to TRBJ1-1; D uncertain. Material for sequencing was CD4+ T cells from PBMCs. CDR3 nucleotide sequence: TGCAGTGCTAGGACCTTCGCGAACACTGAAGCTTTCTTT. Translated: CSARTFANTEAFF.